The T cell receptor beta chain described here comes from a study of T-cell memory formation after mild COVID-19. This clonotype was found many times. As yet, its antigen is unknown. V was clipped by 5 bases and J by 3 bases, with 14 bases between them. This CDR3 is built from 15 residues. Per germline, CDR1 SGHNT and CDR2 YENEEA. Barcoded TCR alpha and TCR beta cDNA libraries with UMIs came from 5'RACE using constant-segment primers. TCRdb reprocessed the 5' RACE reads via MiXCR and lists one record per CDR3 protein. Of about 210,000 distinct CDR3 sequences listed, around 30% were seen once; the top ten hold 10% to 12%. Study-level findings and limits: Clones contracting day 15 to 85 were balanced CD4/CD8; later expanders leaned CD4+. Pre-infection memory harbored some responding clones, suggesting cross-reactive memory joined.

Material: PBMCs or a T cell subset sorted from them (not recorded which). This rearrangement joins TRBV11-3 to TRBJ2-1; TRBD2 is a possible D gene (6 bases). The sequence came from an adult woman who had mild COVID-19 (a few samples of this study predate the infection). Cell type and time point are not known. The DNA of the CDR3 is TGTGCCAGCAGCCCGTCGGGGGATCTCTACAATGAGCAGTTCTTC. Residues: CASSPSGDLYNEQFF.